This T cell receptor (beta chain) is from a study of Tregs in tolerant kidney transplant recipients. Whole-study context: Sorting used antibodies to exclude donor cells.

Regarding this clone: Antigen specificity is unknown.

Germline V gives CDR1 SEHNR, CDR2 FQNEAQ (reference sequence). V dropped 5 bases and J dropped 5; count of bases not matched to a gene: 3. This CDR3 region has 13 residues. Libraries were prepared by immunoSEQ multiplex PCR; TCRdb keeps only in-frame clonotypes and omits some of them. The table shows approximately 45,000 clones, with around 95% occurring only once. Material: Tregs from blood cultured with allogeneic cells. The rearrangement joins TRBV7-9 to TRBJ1-1; 9 positions agree with TRBD1. The origin of this receptor is a human donor in good health. The CDR3, as DNA: TGTGCCAGCAGCCTGACAGGGGGGACTGAAGCTTTCTTT. This translates into CASSLTGGTEAFF.